These 15 T cell receptor beta chains came from one sample sequenced in a study of blood T cell repertoires in COVID-19. TCRdb's copy holds only in-frame clones and misses some; the assay was immunoSEQ multiplex PCR. The sample lists roughly 200,000 clones, about 85% seen once, with about 17% in the top ten. Sample: PBMCs or T cells enriched from blood (not recorded which). Receptors were obtained from a man aged 40-55 years who had recovered from COVID-19.

The rearrangement joins TRBV19 to TRBJ2-2, with TRBD2 matching over 10 bases. Germline V gene lookup returns CDR1 LNHDA and CDR2 SQIVND (reference sequence). The junction had 10 bases not matched to a gene; V was cut back by 8 bases and J by 7 bases. This CDR3 is built from 15 residues. The CDR3: CASLRASGSFGELFF. The CDR3 DNA reads as TGTGCCAGTTTACGGGCTAGCGGGAGCTTCGGGGAGCTGTTTTTT.

This clone was recorded once. The chain recombines TRBV9 with TRBJ2-1, with D unclear. Germline-derived CDR1 and CDR2 are SGDLS and YYNGEE. There are 15 residues in the CDR3. Deletions cut 6 bases from V and 3 bases from J, with 16 bases between. In DNA, the CDR3 is TGTGCCAGCACCAAGACTCCGGCCTACTACAATGAGCAGTTCTTC. Amino acid sequence: CASTKTPAYYNEQFF.

The chain uses TRBV5-8 and TRBJ1-6, with 9 bases that match TRBD1. Germline-derived CDR1 and CDR2 are SGHTS and YDEGEE. The CDR3 runs 15 residues. J gave up 6 bases and V 1 base, and 2 bases lay outside the gene matches. CDR3 in amino acids: CASSLRDRANSPLHF. The CDR3 bases are TGTGCCAGCAGCTTGCGGGACAGGGCTAATTCACCCCTCCACTTT.

The chain carries TRBV4-1 and TRBJ1-1; possibly TRBD1 for D (5 bases). CDR3 length: 18 residues. Germline V gene data show CDR1 as MGHRA and CDR2 as YSYEKL. Trimming took 1 base from V and 0 from J, leaving 18 bases between them. The CDR3 nucleotides read TGCGCCAGCAGCCAAGCCGGGACTGACACGGGGTTGAACACTGAAGCTTTCTTT. Encoded protein: CASSQAGTDTGLNTEAFF.

There are a few counts of this clone. J is TRBJ1-5 and V is TRBV6-5; unclear D gene. The V end was cut by 10 bases, the J end by 0 bases, with 10 bases between. The CDR3 sequence is 13 residues long. Germline-derived CDR1 and CDR2 are MNHEY and SVGAGI. The CDR3 bases are TGTGCCACGAGACTGGATAGCAATCAGCCCCAGCATTTT. This encodes CATRLDSNQPQHF.

The V call is TRBV3-1 (or the pseudogene TRBV3-2), the J call TRBJ2-1, with D unresolved. V was trimmed by 1 base and J by 7 bases, leaving 11 bases between them. The CDR3 contains 14 residues. CDR1 is LGHDT and CDR2 is YNNKEL in the germline V gene (reference sequence). The CDR3 DNA sequence: TGTGCCAGCAGCCAAGTTCTAATAGTAAATGAGCAGTTCTTC. Protein product: CASSQVLIVNEQFF.

This chain connects TRBV7-9 to TRBJ1-2; 8 bases are shared with TRBD1. V was clipped by 5 bases and J by 7 bases; unmatched bases: 3. The CDR3 loop spans 12 amino acids. Germline V gene lookup returns CDR1 SEHNR and CDR2 FQNEAQ (reference sequence). The CDR3 region is CASSIDRGGYTF. The DNA of the CDR3 is TGTGCCAGCAGCATCGACAGGGGTGGCTACACCTTC.

The chain has TRBV7-8 and TRBJ2-3; D is unresolved. The CDR3 runs 12 residues. Trimming took off 7 bases at V and 6 bases at J, with 11 bases between the two ends. Germline CDR1 and CDR2: SGHVS and FQNEAQ. CDR3 coding DNA: TGTGCCAGCACCCCACACGGGGATACGCAGTATTTT. The encoded protein is CASTPHGDTQYF.

This clone was found a few times. This chain connects TRBV5-6 to TRBJ1-6; possibly TRBD1 for D (5 bases). This CDR3 region has 15 residues. Germline assignment: CDR1 SGHDT and CDR2 YYEEEE. With 0 bases removed from V and 9 bases from J, the gap between germline ends came to 13 bases. CDR3: CASSLGSGIASPLHF. The CDR3 region has the DNA TGTGCCAGCAGCTTGGGTTCAGGGATTGCTTCACCCCTCCACTTT.

The DNA for the CDR3 is TGCGCCAGCAGTCGGACAGGAGCCTACGAGCAGTACTTC. Translated, it gives CASSRTGAYEQYF. This chain joins TRBV10-2 and TRBJ2-7, with 7 bases fitting TRBD1. The germline V gene encodes CDR1 WSHSY and CDR2 SAAADI. V lost 5 bases, J lost 2 bases, and 3 bases stayed unmatched. This CDR3 is 13 amino acids long.

This rearrangement joins TRBV2 to TRBJ1-5; 7 positions match TRBD1. The length of the CDR3 is 13 residues. Per the germline V gene, CDR1 is SNHLY and CDR2 is FYNNEI. Trimming at V came to 4 bases and at J to 6 bases, leaving 3 bases not matched to a gene. This CDR3 reads CASSVTGAQPQHF. The DNA for the CDR3 is TGTGCCAGCAGTGTTACAGGGGCTCAGCCCCAGCATTTT.

A few counts support this clone. The rearrangement uses TRBV6-4 and TRBJ2-3, with 11 bases identical to TRBD2. V was pared by 0 bases and J by 4 bases, with 0 bases of the junction left unmatched. In germline, CDR1 is MRHNA, CDR2 SNTAGT. This CDR3 comprises 15 residues. This CDR3 is CASSDSSGRADTQYF. CDR3 sequence (DNA): TGTGCCAGCAGTGACTCTAGCGGGAGGGCAGATACGCAGTATTTT.

The V call is TRBV6-2 or TRBV6-3, the J call TRBJ1-2, with a weak D call TRBD1 (6 bases). The ends were cut back, 0 bases at V and 7 bases at J, with 9 bases in the middle. From germline, CDR1 is MNHEY and CDR2 SVGEGT. The CDR3 is 13 amino acids. The CDR3 bases are TGTGCCAGCAGTTACTCGACAGGCGGTGGCTACACCTTC. Amino acids: CASSYSTGGGYTF.

The rearrangement joins TRBV2 to TRBJ1-2; D is unresolved. The CDR3 has 14 amino acids. In germline, CDR1 is SNHLY, CDR2 FYNNEI. V dropped 4 bases and J dropped 0 bases, with 9 bases sitting between them. The CDR3 region is CASSGTSANYGYTF. The CDR3 DNA reads as TGTGCCAGCAGTGGGACTTCAGCTAACTATGGCTACACCTTC. The full variable domain, with the rest looked up from reference TRBV2 and TRBJ1-2, is EPEVTQTPSHQVTQMGQEVILRCVPISNHLYFYWYRQILGQKVEFLVSFYNNEISEKSEIFDDQFSVERPDGSNFTLKIRSTKLEDSAMYFCASSGTSANYGYTFGSGTRLTVV.

This clone came up once. The V gene is TRBV18, the J gene TRBJ1-2; D is unclear. This CDR3 is 13 amino acids long. The V gene's germline CDR1 is KGHSH and CDR2 LQKENI. Trimming left V 4 bases short and J 6 bases short, with 12 bases between. The CDR3 here is CASSQLQPDGYTF. The CDR3 DNA is TGTGCCAGCTCACAACTACAACCCGATGGCTACACCTTC. Full variable domain (rest looked up from reference TRBV18 and TRBJ1-2): NAGVMQNPRHLVRRRGQEARLRCSPMKGHSHVYWYRQLPEEGLKFMVYLQKENIIDESGMPKERFSAEFPKEGPSILRIQQVVRGDSAAYFCASSQLQPDGYTFGSGTRLTVV.